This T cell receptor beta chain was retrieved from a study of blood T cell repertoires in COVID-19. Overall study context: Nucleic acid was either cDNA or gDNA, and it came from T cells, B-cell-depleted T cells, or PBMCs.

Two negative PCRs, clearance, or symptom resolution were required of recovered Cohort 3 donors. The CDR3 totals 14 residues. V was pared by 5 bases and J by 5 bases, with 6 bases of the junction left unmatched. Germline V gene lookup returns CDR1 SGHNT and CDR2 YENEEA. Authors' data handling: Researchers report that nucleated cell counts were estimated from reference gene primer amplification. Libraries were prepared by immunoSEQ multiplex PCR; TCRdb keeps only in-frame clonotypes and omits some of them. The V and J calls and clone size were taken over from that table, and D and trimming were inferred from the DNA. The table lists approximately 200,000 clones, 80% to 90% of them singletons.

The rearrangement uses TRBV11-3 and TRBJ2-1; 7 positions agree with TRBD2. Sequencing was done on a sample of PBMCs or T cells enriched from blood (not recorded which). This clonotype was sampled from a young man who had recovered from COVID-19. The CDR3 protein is CASSPTSANNEQFF. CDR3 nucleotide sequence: TGTGCCAGCAGCCCCACTAGCGCTAACAATGAGCAGTTCTTC.